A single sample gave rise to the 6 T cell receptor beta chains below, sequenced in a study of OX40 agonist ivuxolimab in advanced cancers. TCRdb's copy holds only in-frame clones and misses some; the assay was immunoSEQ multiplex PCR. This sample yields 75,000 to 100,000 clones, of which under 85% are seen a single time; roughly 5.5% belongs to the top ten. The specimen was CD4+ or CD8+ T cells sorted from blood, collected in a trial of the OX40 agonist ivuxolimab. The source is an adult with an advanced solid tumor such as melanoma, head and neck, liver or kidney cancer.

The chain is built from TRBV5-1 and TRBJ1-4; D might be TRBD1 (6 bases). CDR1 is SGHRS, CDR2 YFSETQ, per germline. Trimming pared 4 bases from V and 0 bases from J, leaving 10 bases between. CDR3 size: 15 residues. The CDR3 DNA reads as TGCGCCAGCAGCCAGGGACATACAACTAATGAAAAACTGTTTTTT. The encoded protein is CASSQGHTTNEKLFF. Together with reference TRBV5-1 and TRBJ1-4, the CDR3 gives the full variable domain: KAGVTQTPRYLIKTRGQQVTLSCSPISGHRSVSWYQQTPGQGLQFLFEYFSETQRNKGNFPGRFSGRQFSNSRSEMNVSTLELGDSALYLCASSQGHTTNEKLFFGSGTQLSVL.

DNA for the CDR3: TGTGCCAGCAGTTACTCCACAGGGGGCACCGGGGAGCTGTTTTTT. It codes for CASSYSTGGTGELFF. The chain has TRBV6-5 and TRBJ2-2; TRBD1 matches 8 bases. CDR3 size: 15 residues. Germline lookup yields CDR1 MNHEY and CDR2 SVGAGI. The J segment lost 4 bases and the V segment lost 0 bases, leaving 1 base of the junction unmatched.

The chain's CDR3 is CASSQDLRRDNEQFF. The CDR3 DNA is TGCGCCAGCAGCCAAGATCTCAGGAGAGACAATGAGCAGTTCTTC. The chain links TRBV4-3 to TRBJ2-1; no firm D call. The CDR3 runs to 15 residues. The V end was cut by 0 bases, the J end by 5 bases, with 11 bases between. In germline, CDR1 is LGHNA, CDR2 YSLEER.

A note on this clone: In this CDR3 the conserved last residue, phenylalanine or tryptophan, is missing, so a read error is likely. CDR3 nucleotide sequence: TGTGCCAGTAGTCGGCAGGGGAGCGGGGAGCTGTTTTCT. This sequence encodes CASSRQGSGELFS. The chain recombines TRBV19 with TRBJ2-2; possible D gene TRBD1, 6 bases. Germline lookup yields CDR1 LNHDA and CDR2 SQIVND (reference sequence). This CDR3 spans 13 amino acids. V lost 5 bases and J lost 7, with 11 bases in between.

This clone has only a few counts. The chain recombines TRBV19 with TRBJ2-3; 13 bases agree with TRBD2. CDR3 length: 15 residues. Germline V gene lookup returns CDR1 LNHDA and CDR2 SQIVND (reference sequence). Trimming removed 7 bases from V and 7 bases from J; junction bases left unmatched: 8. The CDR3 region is CASKQLAGGPNTQYF. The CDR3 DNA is TGTGCCAGTAAACAACTAGCGGGAGGGCCGAATACGCAGTATTTT.

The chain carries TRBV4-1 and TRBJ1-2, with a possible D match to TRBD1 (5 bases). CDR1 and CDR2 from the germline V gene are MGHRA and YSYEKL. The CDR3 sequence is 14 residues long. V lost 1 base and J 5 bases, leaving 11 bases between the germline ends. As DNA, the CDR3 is TGCGCCAGCAGCCAAGCGGTTGGGGGTTATGGCTACACCTTC. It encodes CASSQAVGGYGYTF.